These 28 T cell receptor beta chains came from one sample sequenced in a study of blood T cell repertoires in COVID-19. Repertoires were generated with immunoSEQ multiplex PCR, while TCRdb's copy carries only in-frame clones and drops some. In the table there are roughly 200,000 clones, roughly 90% of which are singletons. Source material: peripheral blood. Receptor source: a man younger than 35 with active or convalescent COVID-19.

The V call is TRBV7-2, the J call TRBJ1-2; no clear D gene. From germline, CDR1 is SGHTA and CDR2 FQGNSA. The CDR3 contains 15 residues. Deletions cut 0 bases from V and 2 bases from J, with 10 bases between. This CDR3 reads CASSLAISLNYGYTF. The CDR3 DNA sequence: TGTGCCAGCAGCTTAGCGATCAGTCTGAACTATGGCTACACCTTC.

The chain combines TRBV29-1 with TRBJ1-1; TRBD1 might be the D (5 bases). The CDR3 is 14 amino acids. Germline V gene sequence: CDR1 SQVTM, CDR2 ANQGSEA. V was cut by 5 bases and J by 1 base, with 14 bases left in between. CDR3 nucleotides: TGCAGCGTTTTGGTGGGAGGGGCGAACACTGAAGCTTTCTTT. It codes for CSVLVGGANTEAFF. Supplemented by reference TRBV29-1 and TRBJ1-1, the full variable domain reads SAVISQKPSRDICQRGTSLTIQCQVDSQVTMMFWYRQQPGQSLTLIATANQGSEATYESGFVIDKFPISRPNLTFSTLTVSNMSPEDSSIYLCSVLVGGANTEAFFGQGTRLTVV.

The CDR3 DNA is TGCGCCAGCAGTCACCCGGGACAGGGGCGCGCGTTGGGGAAAGAAGAGACCCAGTACTTC. It yields the protein CASSHPGQGRALGKEETQYF. The chain has TRBV10-1 and TRBJ2-5; 10 nucleotides agree with TRBD1. Trimming took 5 bases from V and 3 from J; bases not matched to a gene: 21. Germline CDR1 reads WNHNN; CDR2 reads SYGVQD (reference sequence). The CDR3 loop spans 20 amino acids.

This clone was seen only once. The chain links TRBV19 to TRBJ1-5; 9 bases line up with TRBD1. The CDR3 has 15 residues. Unmatched junction bases numbered 8, after V lost 7 bases and J lost 4 bases. In germline, CDR1 is LNHDA, CDR2 SQIVND (reference sequence). CDR3 coding DNA: TGTGCCAGTACCCTAGACAGGGGGAGAAATCAGCCCCAGCATTTT. Protein product: CASTLDRGRNQPQHF.

The chain carries TRBV19 and TRBJ1-2; 8 nucleotides agree with TRBD1. CDR3 length: 15 residues. The V and J ends lost 1 base and 6 bases, in that order; junction bases with no gene match: 7. From germline, CDR1 is LNHDA and CDR2 SQIVND (reference sequence). The CDR3 spells CASSIGDRKVHGYTF. In DNA form, the CDR3 reads TGTGCCAGTAGTATAGGGGACAGGAAGGTTCATGGCTACACCTTC. Together with reference TRBV19 and TRBJ1-2, the CDR3 gives the full variable domain: DGGITQSPKYLFRKEGQNVTLSCEQNLNHDAMYWYRQDPGQGLRLIYYSQIVNDFQKGDIAEGYSVSREKKESFPLTVTSAQKNPTAFYLCASSIGDRKVHGYTFGSGTRLTVV.

The V call is TRBV29-1, the J call TRBJ1-1; the match to TRBD1 covers 7 bases. This CDR3 has 14 amino acids. CDR1 and CDR2 (germline): SQVTM, ANQGSEA. V was clipped by 6 bases and J by 8 bases; unmatched bases: 15. DNA of the CDR3: TGCAGCGTAAAGACAAGGGACAGAAACCTCGAAGCTTTCTTT. Protein sequence: CSVKTRDRNLEAFF.

The chain has TRBV25-1 and TRBJ2-5, with D possibly TRBD2 on 6 matching bases. CDR1 is MGHDK, CDR2 SYGVNS, per germline. CDR3 length equals 14 residues. V was cut by 1 base and J by 4 bases, with 10 bases left in between. The CDR3 sequence: CASSELVGGETQYF. For the CDR3, the DNA is TGTGCCAGCAGTGAATTGGTGGGAGGAGAGACCCAGTACTTC.

CDR3 loop: CASSIQGGTEAFF. The CDR3 DNA is TGTGCCAGCAGCATACAGGGGGGAACTGAAGCTTTCTTT. The V gene is TRBV9, the J gene TRBJ1-1; TRBD1 aligns across 8 bases. The CDR3 is made up of 13 amino acids. Germline V gene lookup returns CDR1 SGDLS and CDR2 YYNGEE. The J segment lost 5 bases and the V segment lost 4 bases, leaving 4 bases of the junction unmatched.

This chain joins TRBV6-6 and TRBJ2-1; 14 nucleotides agree with TRBD2. Trimming cost V 5 bases and J 6 bases; bases outside gene matches: 9. Germline V gene data show CDR1 as MNHNY and CDR2 as SVGAGI (reference sequence). This CDR3 has 17 amino acids. CDR3 DNA: TGTGCCAGCAGTCCGACTAGCGGGGGGGGAGGAGGCAATGAGCAGTTCTTC. This encodes CASSPTSGGGGGNEQFF.

J is TRBJ1-1 and V is TRBV5-1, with TRBD1 matching over 10 bases. Germline trimming cut 4 bases from V and 5 bases from J; bases unmatched to any gene: 8. Per the germline V gene, CDR1 is SGHRS and CDR2 is YFSETQ. CDR3 length: 15 residues. The CDR3: CASSPDRGIETEAFF. The CDR3 nucleotides read TGCGCCAGCAGCCCGGACAGGGGGATCGAAACTGAAGCTTTCTTT. Combining the CDR3 with reference TRBV5-1 and TRBJ1-1 gives the whole variable domain KAGVTQTPRYLIKTRGQQVTLSCSPISGHRSVSWYQQTPGQGLQFLFEYFSETQRNKGNFPGRFSGRQFSNSRSEMNVSTLELGDSALYLCASSPDRGIETEAFFGQGTRLTVV.

The chain carries TRBV12-3 or TRBV12-4 and TRBJ1-3; D is unclear. This CDR3 has 13 amino acids. V was clipped by 6 bases and J by 0 bases, with 6 bases between them. CDR3 in amino acids: CASRAGSGNTIYF. In DNA, the CDR3 is TGTGCCAGCAGGGCAGGCTCTGGAAACACCATATATTTT.

This clone was detected once. The J gene is TRBJ1-4, the V gene TRBV29-1; a possible D gene is TRBD1 (6 bases). In germline, CDR1 is SQVTM, CDR2 ANQGSEA. The CDR3 is made up of 13 amino acids. Trimming removed 4 bases at V and 4 bases at J, with 10 bases between. The CDR3 is CSVGGLSNEKLFF. DNA for the CDR3: TGCAGCGTTGGGGGGCTGAGTAATGAAAAACTGTTTTTT.

The chain joins TRBV6-5 to TRBJ1-1, with TRBD1 identical over 11 bases. The CDR3 loop spans 16 amino acids. V shed 2 bases, J shed 6 bases, and the junction held 8 bases outside the gene matches. Germline-derived CDR1 and CDR2 are MNHEY and SVGAGI. CDR3 DNA sequence: TGTGCCAGCAGTTACACCGCCGGGACAGGGGGGGCTGAAGCTTTCTTT. This encodes CASSYTAGTGGAEAFF.

CDR3 nucleotide sequence: TGTGCCACCAGCAGAGAGGGGGGGGCCAACACTGAAGCTTTCTTT. Translation gives CATSREGGANTEAFF. The gene calls are TRBV15 and TRBJ1-1, with D possibly matching TRBD1 (6 bases). Germline V CDR1 and CDR2: LNHNV, YYDKDF (reference sequence). The CDR3 loop spans 15 amino acids. Trimming shortened V by 0 bases and J by 2 bases, and 10 bases separated the two germline ends.

The chain combines TRBV6-5 with TRBJ1-6; 10 nucleotides agree with TRBD1. CDR3 length: 15 amino acids. Germline V gene sequence: CDR1 MNHEY, CDR2 SVGAGI. Trimming removed 7 bases from V and 9 bases from J; junction bases left unmatched: 9. CDR3 nucleotides: TGTGCCAGCACGTCGGGACAGGGGAGTGGTTCACCCCTCCACTTT. Amino acids: CASTSGQGSGSPLHF.

The chain joins TRBV7-9 to TRBJ1-6; D possibly corresponds to TRBD1 (6 bases). This CDR3 has 14 residues. The V gene lost 3 bases and the J gene lost 10 bases, with 13 bases spanning the gap. CDR1 is SEHNR and CDR2 is FQNEAQ in the germline V gene (reference sequence). The CDR3 is CASSLGAGLSPLHF. In nucleotides, the CDR3 is TGTGCCAGCAGCTTGGGGGCAGGCCTGTCACCCCTCCACTTT.

The chain couples TRBV7-2 to TRBJ2-1, with unresolved D. Germline assignment: CDR1 SGHTA and CDR2 FQGNSA. Trimming stripped 2 bases from V and 3 bases from J, with 5 bases between. This CDR3 has 13 residues. Here the CDR3 DNA reads TGTGCCAGCAGCTTATACATCTACAATGAGCAGTTCTTC. It codes for CASSLYIYNEQFF.

The chain joins TRBV6-1 to TRBJ1-4, with 9 nucleotides matching TRBD1. The germline gives CDR1 MNHNS, CDR2 SASEGT. The CDR3 length is 15 residues. The ends lost 3 bases at V and 10 bases at J; junction bases unmatched: 9. This CDR3 reads CASSEVGTGSRKLFF. CDR3 DNA: TGTGCCAGCAGTGAGGTCGGGACAGGGTCTCGAAAACTGTTTTTT.

This chain connects TRBV5-6 to TRBJ2-5, with TRBD1 identical over 8 bases. The CDR3 is 18 amino acids. The V gene end was trimmed by 4 bases and the J gene end by 5 bases; junction bases not matched to a gene: 19. Germline CDR1 and CDR2: SGHDT and YYEEEE. CDR3: CASSEPRRGTGGRETQYF. The DNA for the CDR3 is TGTGCCAGCAGCGAGCCCAGACGGGGAACAGGGGGGCGGGAGACCCAGTACTTC.

This chain joins TRBV4-1 and TRBJ1-1; TRBD1 is a possible D gene (6 bases). V was pared by 1 base and J by 4 bases, with 25 bases between. There are 19 residues in the CDR3. CDR1 and CDR2 from the germline V gene are MGHRA and YSYEKL. The CDR3 spells CASSQADSIVGGEGTEAFF. The DNA of the CDR3 is TGCGCCAGCAGCCAAGCGGATTCTATTGTTGGGGGCGAGGGCACTGAAGCTTTCTTT.

V usage is TRBV9 and J usage is TRBJ1-4, with D possibly matching TRBD1 (5 bases). The CDR3 is 16 amino acids. Per germline, CDR1 SGDLS and CDR2 YYNGEE. V lost 0 bases, J lost 4 bases, and 13 bases lay in between. CDR3 in DNA: TGTGCCAGCAGCGTAGCTTCGACAGTAGGTAATGAAAAACTGTTTTTT. As protein: CASSVASTVGNEKLFF.

V gene TRBV11-2 combines with J gene TRBJ2-1; D is uncertain. Germline values: CDR1 SGHAT, CDR2 FQNNGV. V was pared by 0 bases and J by 5 bases, with 8 bases between. The CDR3 has 14 residues. For the CDR3, the DNA is TGTGCCAGCAGCTTAGAGCGGCAGCACAATGAGCAGTTCTTC. Its translation is CASSLERQHNEQFF.

The V call is TRBV11-2, the J call TRBJ2-4, with 12 positions matching TRBD2. The ends lost 2 bases at V and 6 bases at J; junction bases unmatched: 2. CDR1 and CDR2 from the germline V gene are SGHAT and FQNNGV. The CDR3 has 15 amino acids. The CDR3 loop is CASSLPGLAGNIQYF. The DNA for the CDR3 is TGTGCCAGCAGCTTACCGGGACTAGCGGGAAACATTCAGTACTTC.

As to this clone: Other DNA sequences in the sample encode the same CDR3. V gene TRBV6-4 combines with J gene TRBJ2-3, with 7 bases identical to TRBD2. The V gene's germline CDR1 is MRHNA and CDR2 SNTAGT. Germline trimming cut 0 bases from V and 1 base from J; bases unmatched to any gene: 1. The CDR3 extends over 15 amino acids. CDR3 nucleotide sequence: TGTGCCAGCAGTGACTCTCGGGGGGGCACAGATACGCAGTATTTT. Protein product: CASSDSRGGTDTQYF.

The gene calls are TRBV28 and TRBJ1-5; D possibly corresponds to TRBD1 (5 bases). The ends were cut back, 8 bases at V and 7 bases at J, with 21 bases in the middle. There are 15 residues in the CDR3. The V gene's germline CDR1 is MDHEN and CDR2 SYDVKM. CDR3 nucleotides: TGTGCCAGCGTCGCGGGAGGGGAGAGGGGCCAGCCCCAGCATTTT. Protein sequence: CASVAGGERGQPQHF. The variable domain in full, with the rest retrieved from reference TRBV28 and TRBJ1-5, is DVKVTQSSRYLVKRTGEKVFLECVQDMDHENMFWYRQDPGLGLRLIYFSYDVKMKEKGDIPEGYSVSREKKERFSLILESASTNQTSMYLCASVAGGERGQPQHFGDGTRLSIL.

The J gene is TRBJ2-2, the V gene TRBV15, with unresolved D. Germline V gene sequence: CDR1 LNHNV, CDR2 YYDKDF (reference sequence). This CDR3 has 15 amino acids. Trimming took off 1 base at V and 4 bases at J, with 10 bases between the two ends. The CDR3 loop is CATSRGSPPTGELFF. The DNA of the CDR3 is TGTGCCACCAGCAGAGGCAGTCCTCCCACCGGGGAGCTGTTTTTT.

This sequence joins TRBV7-2 and TRBJ2-3; 7 bases are a match to TRBD2. J gave up 2 bases and V 6 bases, and 5 bases lay outside the gene matches. Per germline, CDR1 SGHTA and CDR2 FQGNSA. The CDR3 sequence is 14 residues long. CDR3: CASRGGINTDTQYF. The CDR3 nucleotides read TGTGCCAGCAGGGGGGGGATCAACACAGATACGCAGTATTTT. Full variable domain (rest looked up from reference TRBV7-2 and TRBJ2-3): GAGVSQSPSNKVTEKGKDVELRCDPISGHTALYWYRQSLGQGLEFLIYFQGNSAPDKSGLPSDRFSAERTGGSVSTLTIQRTQQEDSAVYLCASRGGINTDTQYFGPGTRLTVL.

The rearrangement links TRBV29-1 to TRBJ1-2; TRBD1 is a possible D gene (5 bases). Looked up from germline, CDR1 is SQVTM and CDR2 is ANQGSEA. V was trimmed by 4 bases and J by 3 bases, leaving 9 bases between them. The CDR3 runs 12 residues. The CDR3 DNA follows: TGCAGCGTTGGGGGGGGTGACTATGGCTACACCTTC. This gives the protein CSVGGGDYGYTF.